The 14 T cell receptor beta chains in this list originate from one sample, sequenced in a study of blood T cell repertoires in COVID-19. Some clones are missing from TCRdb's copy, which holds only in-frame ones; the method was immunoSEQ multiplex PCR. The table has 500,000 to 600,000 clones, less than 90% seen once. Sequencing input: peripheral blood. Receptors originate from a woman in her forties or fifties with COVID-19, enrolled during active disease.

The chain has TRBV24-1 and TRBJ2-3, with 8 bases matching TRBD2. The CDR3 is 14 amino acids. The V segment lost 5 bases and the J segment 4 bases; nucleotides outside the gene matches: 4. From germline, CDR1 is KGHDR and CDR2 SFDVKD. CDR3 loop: CATSAAGGPDTQYF. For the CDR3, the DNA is TGTGCCACCAGTGCGGCGGGGGGACCAGATACGCAGTATTTT.

The CDR3 protein is CASSLAHRITDTQYF. CDR3 DNA: TGTGCCAGCAGCTTGGCTCACAGGATCACAGATACGCAGTATTTT. The chain couples TRBV5-6 to TRBJ2-3, with D tentatively TRBD1 (5 bases). V was trimmed by 0 bases and J by 2 bases, leaving 10 bases between them. The CDR3 runs to 15 residues. Per the germline V gene, CDR1 is SGHDT and CDR2 is YYEEEE.

The CDR3 is CAWGQGSETQYF. CDR3 DNA: TGTGCCTGGGGGCAGGGGTCGGAGACCCAGTACTTC. The chain employs TRBV30 and TRBJ2-5, with D perhaps TRBD1 (6 bases). Germline V CDR1 and CDR2: GTSNPN, SVGIG (reference sequence). The CDR3 runs to 12 residues. V lost 5 bases and J lost 5, with 12 bases in between.

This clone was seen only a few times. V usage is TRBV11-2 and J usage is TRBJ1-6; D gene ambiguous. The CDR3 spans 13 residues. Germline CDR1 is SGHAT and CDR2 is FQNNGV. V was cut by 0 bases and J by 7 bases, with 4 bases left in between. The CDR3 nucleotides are TGTGCCAGCAGCTTAGACGGGAATTCACCCCTCCACTTT. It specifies CASSLDGNSPLHF.

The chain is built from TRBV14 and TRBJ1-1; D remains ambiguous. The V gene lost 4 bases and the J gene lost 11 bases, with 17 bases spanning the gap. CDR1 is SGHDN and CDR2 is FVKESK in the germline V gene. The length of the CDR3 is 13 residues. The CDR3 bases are TGTGCCAGCAGCCTCCTAGGAGGCAGCTCTGCTTTCTTT. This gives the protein CASSLLGGSSAFF.

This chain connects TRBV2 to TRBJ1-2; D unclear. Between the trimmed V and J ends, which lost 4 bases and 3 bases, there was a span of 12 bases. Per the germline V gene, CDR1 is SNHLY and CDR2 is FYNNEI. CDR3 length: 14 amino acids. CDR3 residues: CASSGGREYYGYTF. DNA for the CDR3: TGTGCCAGCAGTGGAGGGAGGGAGTACTATGGCTACACCTTC. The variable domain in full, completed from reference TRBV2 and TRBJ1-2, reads EPEVTQTPSHQVTQMGQEVILRCVPISNHLYFYWYRQILGQKVEFLVSFYNNEISEKSEIFDDQFSVERPDGSNFTLKIRSTKLEDSAMYFCASSGGREYYGYTFGSGTRLTVV.

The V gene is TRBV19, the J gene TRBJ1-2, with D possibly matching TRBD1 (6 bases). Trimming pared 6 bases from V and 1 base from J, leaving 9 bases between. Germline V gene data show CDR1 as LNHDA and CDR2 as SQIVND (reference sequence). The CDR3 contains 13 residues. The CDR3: CASSDRFNYGYTF. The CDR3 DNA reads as TGTGCCAGTAGCGACAGGTTTAACTATGGCTACACCTTC.

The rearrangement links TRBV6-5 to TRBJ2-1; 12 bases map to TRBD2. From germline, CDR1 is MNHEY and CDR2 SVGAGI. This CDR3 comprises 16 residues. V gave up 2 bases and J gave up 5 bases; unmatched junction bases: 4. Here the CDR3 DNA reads TGTGCCAGCAGTTACCTCGGACTAGCGGGGAACAATGAGCAGTTCTTC. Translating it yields CASSYLGLAGNNEQFF.

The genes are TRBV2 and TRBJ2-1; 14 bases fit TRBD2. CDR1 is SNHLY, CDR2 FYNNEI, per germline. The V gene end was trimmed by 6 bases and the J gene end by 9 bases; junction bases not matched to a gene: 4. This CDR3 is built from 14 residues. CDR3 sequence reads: CASRTSGGASEQFF. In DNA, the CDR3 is TGTGCCAGCAGGACTAGCGGGGGGGCCAGTGAGCAGTTCTTC.

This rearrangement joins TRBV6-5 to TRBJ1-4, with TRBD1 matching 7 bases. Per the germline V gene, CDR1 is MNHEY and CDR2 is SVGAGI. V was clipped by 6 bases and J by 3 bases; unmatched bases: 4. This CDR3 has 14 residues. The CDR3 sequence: CASRHQGANEKLFF. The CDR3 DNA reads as TGTGCCAGCAGACATCAGGGGGCTAATGAAAAACTGTTTTTT.

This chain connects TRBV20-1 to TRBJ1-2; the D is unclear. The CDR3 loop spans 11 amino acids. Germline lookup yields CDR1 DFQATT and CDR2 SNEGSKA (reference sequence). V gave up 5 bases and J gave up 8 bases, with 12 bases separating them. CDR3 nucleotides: TGCAGTGCTTATATCCTACTCGGCTACACCTTC. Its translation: CSAYILLGYTF.

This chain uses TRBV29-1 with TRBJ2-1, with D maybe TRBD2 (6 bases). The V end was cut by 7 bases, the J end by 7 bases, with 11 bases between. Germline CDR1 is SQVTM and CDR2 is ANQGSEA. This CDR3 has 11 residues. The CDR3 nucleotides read TGCAGCGGTGGACTAACGAATGAGCAGTTCTTC. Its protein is CSGGLTNEQFF.

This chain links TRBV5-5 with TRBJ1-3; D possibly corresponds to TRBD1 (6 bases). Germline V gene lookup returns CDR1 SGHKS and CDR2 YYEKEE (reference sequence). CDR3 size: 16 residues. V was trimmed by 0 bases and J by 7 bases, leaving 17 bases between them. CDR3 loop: CASSLDRATIWNTIYF. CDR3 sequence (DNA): TGTGCCAGCAGCTTGGACAGGGCAACAATATGGAACACCATATATTTT.

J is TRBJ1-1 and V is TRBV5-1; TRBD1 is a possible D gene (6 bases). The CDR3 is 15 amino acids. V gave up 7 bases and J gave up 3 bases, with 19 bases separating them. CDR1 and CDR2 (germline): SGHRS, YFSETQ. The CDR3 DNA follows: TGCGCCAGCTACGAAGGGGGAACGTGGGACACTGAAGCTTTCTTT. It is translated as CASYEGGTWDTEAFF.